Below are 31 T cell receptor beta chains sequenced from a single sample in a study of OX40 agonist ivuxolimab in advanced cancers. The method was immunoSEQ multiplex PCR; TCRdb's version includes in-frame clones alone and lacks a portion of them. Of approximately 59,000 clones listed, 85% are singletons. The source material was CD4+ or CD8+ T cells sorted from blood, sampled in a trial of the OX40 agonist ivuxolimab. The receptors were sampled from an adult with an advanced solid tumor such as melanoma, head and neck, liver or kidney cancer.

V usage is TRBV28 and J usage is TRBJ2-1; TRBD1 agrees at 7 bases. The germline gives CDR1 MDHEN, CDR2 SYDVKM. The CDR3 is 15 residues long. V shed 8 bases and J 6 bases; nucleotides not matched to a gene: 13. For the CDR3, the DNA is TGTGCCAGCTCTCCCCCCCTATACAGGGGCAATGAGCAGTTCTTC. Its protein product is CASSPPLYRGNEQFF.

The chain uses TRBV4-1 and TRBJ2-3; D ambiguous. Germline loops: CDR1 MGHRA, CDR2 YSYEKL. The CDR3 is made up of 17 amino acids. V shed 1 base and J shed 6 bases, with 20 bases lying between them. CDR3 protein: CASSQGARLVHGDTQYF. CDR3 nucleotides: TGCGCCAGCAGCCAAGGGGCAAGGCTAGTGCATGGGGATACGCAGTATTTT.

V gene TRBV30 combines with J gene TRBJ1-4, with TRBD1 matching 8 bases. Germline values: CDR1 GTSNPN, CDR2 SVGIG (reference sequence). J gave up 7 bases and V 5 bases, and 9 bases lay outside the gene matches. The CDR3 contains 14 residues. CDR3 nucleotides: TGTGCCTGGCGCCGGACAGGGTACCGTGAAAAACTGTTTTTT. Protein sequence: CAWRRTGYREKLFF.

This clone was counted between two and nine times. Other DNA sequences in this specimen translate into the identical CDR3. This chain links TRBV28 with TRBJ1-4, with unresolved D. The germline V gene encodes CDR1 MDHEN and CDR2 SYDVKM. Between the trimmed V and J ends, which lost 2 bases and 6 bases, there was a span of 4 bases. This CDR3 comprises 12 residues. DNA for the CDR3: TGTGCCAGCAGTTTAGTGGATGAAAAACTGTTTTTT. Its protein product is CASSLVDEKLFF.

V is TRBV7-2 and J is TRBJ2-7; D call uncertain. The V gene lost 5 bases and the J gene lost 1 base, with 12 bases spanning the gap. Germline loops: CDR1 SGHTA, CDR2 FQGNSA. This CDR3 has 14 amino acids. CDR3 in DNA: TGTGCCAGCAGCCCATTGCTCGGTTCCTACGAGCAGTACTTC. As protein: CASSPLLGSYEQYF.

The rearrangement uses TRBV7-9 and TRBJ1-4; D is unresolved. V lost 2 bases and J 5 bases, leaving 15 bases between the germline ends. The CDR3 totals 16 residues. Germline V gene sequence: CDR1 SEHNR, CDR2 FQNEAQ (reference sequence). The CDR3 region is CASSLLISRKNEKLFF. The CDR3 DNA follows: TGTGCCAGCAGCTTACTAATTTCTAGAAAGAATGAAAAACTGTTTTTT. The variable domain in full, completed from reference TRBV7-9 and TRBJ1-4, reads DTGVSQNPRHKITKRGQNVTFRCDPISEHNRLYWYRQTLGQGPEFLTYFQNEAQLEKSRLLSDRFSAERPKGSFSTLEIQRTEQGDSAMYLCASSLLISRKNEKLFFGSGTQLSVL.

The chain couples TRBV14 to TRBJ2-3, with 9 nucleotides matching TRBD2. The CDR3 contains 17 residues. Per the germline V gene, CDR1 is SGHDN and CDR2 is FVKESK. The V gene end was trimmed by 2 bases and the J gene end by 5 bases; junction bases not matched to a gene: 11. The CDR3 DNA reads TGTGCCAGCAGCCAAAACTCAGGTCTAGCGGGGAGAGATACGCAGTATTTT. Translation: CASSQNSGLAGRDTQYF.

The table lists this clone with a count of one. This chain connects TRBV19 to TRBJ2-7; D possibly corresponds to TRBD1 (6 bases). Trimming took off 5 bases at V and 4 bases at J, with 9 bases between the two ends. The CDR3 runs to 12 residues. Per germline, CDR1 LNHDA and CDR2 SQIVND (reference sequence). The CDR3 here is CASSAQGYEQYF. The CDR3 DNA reads as TGTGCCAGTAGTGCACAGGGTTACGAGCAGTACTTC. The entire variable domain, with the rest obtained from reference TRBV19 and TRBJ2-7, is as follows: DGGITQSPKYLFRKEGQNVTLSCEQNLNHDAMYWYRQDPGQGLRLIYYSQIVNDFQKGDIAEGYSVSREKKESFPLTVTSAQKNPTAFYLCASSAQGYEQYFGPGTRLTVT.

The rearrangement joins TRBV5-4 to TRBJ2-6; D not certain. The CDR3 covers 16 residues. V was shortened by 4 bases and J by 2 bases, with 13 bases between the two germline ends. CDR1 is SGHNT and CDR2 is YYREEE in the germline V gene (reference sequence). This CDR3 reads CASSPTDGPGANVLTF. Here the CDR3 DNA reads TGTGCCAGCAGCCCGACCGACGGACCTGGGGCCAACGTCCTGACTTTC.

The gene calls are TRBV7-9 and TRBJ1-1, with 9 bases lining up with TRBD1. Trimming removed 1 base from V and 5 bases from J; junction bases left unmatched: 5. CDR3 length: 15 residues. Germline CDR1 and CDR2: SEHNR and FQNEAQ (reference sequence). CDR3 sequence: CASSLGQGVFTEAFF. CDR3 bases: TGTGCCAGCAGCTTAGGACAGGGGGTATTTACTGAAGCTTTCTTT.

V gene TRBV5-1 combines with J gene TRBJ2-5; no definite D call. The end of the DNA fits TRBJ2-7 better, so the J call may be wrong. Germline CDR1 SGHRS, CDR2 YFSETQ. This CDR3 region has 12 residues. CDR3 coding DNA: TGCGCCAGCAGCTTGGCTTCTGGCGAGCAGTACTTC. This encodes CASSLASGEQYF.

This chain uses TRBV27 with TRBJ2-3; D perhaps matches TRBD2 (6 bases). Germline CDR1 MNHEY, CDR2 SMNVEV (reference sequence). V was trimmed by 0 bases and J by 4 bases, leaving 14 bases between them. The CDR3 is 16 residues long. CDR3 sequence: CASSLSARGNADTQYF. CDR3 bases: TGTGCCAGCAGTTTATCTGCCCGGGGGAACGCAGATACGCAGTATTTT.

This chain connects TRBV7-2 to TRBJ2-1; 9 bases line up with TRBD2. Germline V gene sequence: CDR1 SGHTA, CDR2 FQGNSA. This CDR3 has 17 residues. With V trimmed by 3 bases and J by 2 bases, 8 bases remained unmatched. CDR3 nucleotide sequence: TGTGCCAGCAGCTTCCGCCCAGCTAGCGGGACCTACAATGAGCAGTTCTTC. This codes for CASSFRPASGTYNEQFF. Based on the CDR3 plus reference TRBV7-2 and TRBJ2-1, the full variable domain is GAGVSQSPSNKVTEKGKDVELRCDPISGHTALYWYRQSLGQGLEFLIYFQGNSAPDKSGLPSDRFSAERTGGSVSTLTIQRTQQEDSAVYLCASSFRPASGTYNEQFFGPGTRLTVL.

This chain uses TRBV30 with TRBJ1-2, with TRBD1 matching over 7 bases. V was clipped by 5 bases and J by 7 bases; unmatched bases: 13. This CDR3 has 14 residues. The germline V gene has CDR1 GTSNPN and CDR2 SVGIG (reference sequence). The DNA for the CDR3 is TGTGCCTGGGTGGACAGGCCGGCGAGCGGTGGCTACACCTTC. This encodes CAWVDRPASGGYTF.

The chain has TRBV27 and TRBJ2-7, with D perhaps matching TRBD2 (5 bases). V was shortened by 7 bases and J by 4 bases, with 17 bases between the two germline ends. There are 14 residues in the CDR3. Per germline, CDR1 MNHEY and CDR2 SMNVEV (reference sequence). CDR3 nucleotide sequence: TGTGCCAGCACCCCCCCGGGCCGCGGGTACGAGCAGTACTTC. It is translated as CASTPPGRGYEQYF.

This chain connects TRBV9 to TRBJ2-3; 14 positions agree with TRBD2. The CDR3 has 16 amino acids. After removal of 3 bases from V and 1 base from J, the junction contained 1 base not matched to a gene. The germline V gene encodes CDR1 SGDLS and CDR2 YYNGEE. Written as DNA, the CDR3 is TGTGCCAGCAGCGCGGGACTAGCGGGAGGCACAGATACGCAGTATTTT. It yields the protein CASSAGLAGGTDTQYF.

The rearrangement joins TRBV11-3 to TRBJ2-3; TRBD1 or TRBD2 may be the D gene (5 bases each). Per germline, CDR1 SGHNT and CDR2 YENEEA. V lost 4 bases and J lost 2, with 16 bases in between. This CDR3 contains 16 residues. DNA of the CDR3: TGTGCCAGCAGCTCTCCGGGACCCCGATACACAGATACGCAGTATTTT. It specifies CASSSPGPRYTDTQYF.

CDR3 region: CASSQTRGAYEQYF. CDR3 DNA sequence: TGTGCCAGCAGCCAAACGCGAGGGGCCTACGAGCAGTACTTC. The chain uses TRBV11-1 and TRBJ2-5; D may be TRBD1 or TRBD2 (5 bases each). The end of the DNA fits TRBJ2-7 better, so the J call may be wrong. The CDR3 runs 14 residues. Germline values: CDR1 SGHAT, CDR2 FQDESV (reference sequence).

This chain uses TRBV14 with TRBJ2-5; 12 positions agree with TRBD2. The germline V gene encodes CDR1 SGHDN and CDR2 FVKESK. The CDR3 has 14 amino acids. Trimming at V came to 5 bases and at J to 7 bases, leaving 5 bases not matched to a gene. CDR3 region: CASSRLAGAGTQYF. Written as DNA, the CDR3 is TGTGCCAGCAGCAGACTAGCGGGAGCGGGGACCCAGTACTTC.

This rearrangement joins TRBV7-2 to TRBJ1-6, with 8 bases that match TRBD1. Per the germline V gene, CDR1 is SGHTA and CDR2 is FQGNSA. V trimming: 3 bases; J trimming: 10 bases; junction bases outside the gene matches: 11. This CDR3 is built from 16 residues. CDR3 in DNA: TGTGCCAGCAGCTTCGATGGACAGGGCGTAGGCTCACCCCTCCACTTT. This encodes CASSFDGQGVGSPLHF. The entire variable domain, with the rest obtained from reference TRBV7-2 and TRBJ1-6, is as follows: GAGVSQSPSNKVTEKGKDVELRCDPISGHTALYWYRQSLGQGLEFLIYFQGNSAPDKSGLPSDRFSAERTGGSVSTLTIQRTQQEDSAVYLCASSFDGQGVGSPLHFGNGTRLTVT.

The V call is TRBV7-2, the J call TRBJ2-7; D might be TRBD1 or TRBD2, each matching 5 bases. The germline V gene encodes CDR1 SGHTA and CDR2 FQGNSA. The CDR3 has 14 residues. The V and J ends lost 3 bases and 6 bases respectively, with 15 bases between them. The DNA of the CDR3 is TGTGCCAGCAGCTTTGGGAGACAGTGGGGCGAGCAGTACTTC. Amino acids: CASSFGRQWGEQYF.

This chain joins TRBV5-8 and TRBJ2-5; 13 bases are shared with TRBD2. The CDR3 is made up of 16 amino acids. Trimming removed 4 bases from V and 2 bases from J; junction bases left unmatched: 5. CDR1 is SGHTS and CDR2 is YDEGEE in the germline V gene. CDR3 sequence: CASSRGLAGEQETQYF. For the CDR3, the DNA is TGTGCCAGCAGCCGAGGACTAGCGGGAGAACAAGAGACCCAGTACTTC. Filled out from reference TRBV5-8 and TRBJ2-5, the complete variable domain reads EAGVTQSPTHLIKTRGQQATLRCSPISGHTSVYWYQQALGLGLQFLLWYDEGEERNRGNFPPRFSGRQFPNYSSELNVNALELEDSALYLCASSRGLAGEQETQYFGPGTRLLVL.

The V call is TRBV10-3, the J call TRBJ1-3; no clear D. Trimming stripped 5 bases from V and 0 bases from J, with 11 bases between. Germline V gene sequence: CDR1 ENHRY, CDR2 SYGVKD. This CDR3 comprises 15 residues. CDR3 DNA sequence: TGTGCCATCAGTTCCTGGGCCCACTCTGGAAACACCATATATTTT. Its protein product is CAISSWAHSGNTIYF.

This clone was observed a single time. The chain combines TRBV28 with TRBJ1-1; 7 positions match TRBD1. V was pared by 2 bases and J by 0 bases, with 0 bases of the junction left unmatched. There are 14 residues in the CDR3. Germline values: CDR1 MDHEN, CDR2 SYDVKM. The CDR3 coding sequence is TGTGCCAGCAGTTTACAGGGGGTGAACACTGAAGCTTTCTTT. It yields the protein CASSLQGVNTEAFF.

The chain is built from TRBV19 and TRBJ2-3, with a possible D match to TRBD1 (6 bases). The V end lost 3 bases, the J end lost 7 bases, and 11 bases lay between the germline ends. CDR1 LNHDA and CDR2 SQIVND come from the germline V gene (reference sequence). The length of the CDR3 is 13 residues. The CDR3 DNA is TGTGCCAGTAGTATGGGGGCTACAAATACGCAGTATTTT. Encoded protein: CASSMGATNTQYF.

The chain carries TRBV5-6 and TRBJ2-7; 7 positions match TRBD1. The CDR3 covers 14 residues. V shed 3 bases, J shed 1 base, and the junction held 4 bases outside the gene matches. The germline CDR1 and CDR2 sequences are SGHDT and YYEEEE. CDR3 DNA: TGTGCCAGCAGCTGGACAGGTTTGTCCTACGAGCAGTACTTC. It codes for CASSWTGLSYEQYF.

The V call is TRBV29-1, the J call TRBJ2-1; D uncertain. V lost 6 bases and J 0 bases, leaving 9 bases between the germline ends. Germline loops: CDR1 SQVTM, CDR2 ANQGSEA. The CDR3 covers 13 residues. CDR3 loop: CSVEPNSYNEQFF. CDR3 sequence (DNA): TGCAGCGTCGAACCCAACTCCTACAATGAGCAGTTCTTC.

V usage is TRBV9 and J usage is TRBJ2-5; D call uncertain. The CDR3 has 12 residues. V was pared by 7 bases and J by 2 bases, with 9 bases between. Germline V gives CDR1 SGDLS, CDR2 YYNGEE. The CDR3 loop is CASRRLQETQYF. CDR3 DNA sequence: TGTGCCAGCCGCAGGTTACAAGAGACCCAGTACTTC.

V and J are TRBV2 and TRBJ2-5; 9 bases map to TRBD2. Gene TRBJ2-7 matches the end of the DNA better, so the J call may be wrong. The CDR3 sequence is 13 residues long. Looked up from germline, CDR1 is SNHLY and CDR2 is FYNNEI. DNA for the CDR3: TGTGCCAGCAGTCCCGGGACTAGCCTCGAGCAGTACTTC. It is translated as CASSPGTSLEQYF.

The gene calls are TRBV7-9 and TRBJ2-7; no clear D gene. The germline CDR1 and CDR2 sequences are SEHNR and FQNEAQ (reference sequence). Deletions cut 1 base from V and 2 bases from J, with 9 bases between. The CDR3 has 14 amino acids. The DNA of the CDR3 is TGTGCCAGCAGCTTAGATTCCGGCGCCTACGAGCAGTACTTC. It encodes CASSLDSGAYEQYF.

This clone was counted only a few times. The chain links TRBV19 to TRBJ1-5; D gene unclear. The CDR3 runs 12 residues. Between the trimmed V and J ends, which lost 1 base and 7 bases, there was a span of 5 bases. CDR1 LNHDA and CDR2 SQIVND come from the germline V gene (reference sequence). CDR3 region: CASSIGRQPQHF. In nucleotides, the CDR3 is TGTGCCAGTAGTATAGGAAGGCAGCCCCAGCATTTT.